This TCR beta chain was captured by sequencing in a study of tumor-infiltrating lymphocytes in oesophageal squamous cell carcinoma. Ten or more counts support this clonotype. CDR3 length equals 16 residues. The junction had 2 bases not matched to a gene; V was cut back by 2 bases and J by 0 bases. Germline CDR1 and CDR2: SGHAT and FQDESV (reference sequence). From the PCR reads, TCRdb called clonotypes with MiXCR, one entry per CDR3 protein. The sample consists of roughly 20,000 distinct CDR3 sequences, 30% to 50% of them appearing once. The chain couples TRBV11-1 to TRBJ2-3; TRBD1 matches 10 bases. The sequencing input was blood. This TCR was sampled from a male donor with esophageal squamous cell carcinoma. The CDR3 DNA sequence: TGTGCCAGCAGCTTAATGGGACAGGGGAGCACAGATACGCAGTATTTT. This gives the protein CASSLMGQGSTDTQYF. Looking up the rest from reference TRBV11-1 and TRBJ2-3 gives the full variable domain: EAEVAQSPRYKITEKSQAVAFWCDPISGHATLYWYRQILGQGPELLVQFQDESVVDDSQLPKDRFSAERLKGVDSTLKIQPAELGDSAMYLCASSLMGQGSTDTQYFGPGTRLTVL.